The 17 T cell receptor beta chains below all came from one sample that was sequenced in a study of blood T cell repertoires in COVID-19. Sequencing was performed with immunoSEQ multiplex PCR; in TCRdb, only in-frame clones are kept and a portion is missing. In the table there are 250,000 to 350,000 clones, approximately 90% of which are singletons. Sequencing input: peripheral blood. These receptors came from a woman in her fifties or sixties with acute or convalescent COVID-19.

The chain is built from TRBV13 and TRBJ2-7; weak D call: TRBD1 (6 bases). V lost 6 bases and J lost 7, with 16 bases in between. Germline CDR1 and CDR2: PRHDT and FYEKMQ (reference sequence). The CDR3 spans 13 residues. For the CDR3, the DNA is TGTGCCAGCAGTCTAGCAGGGGCCGGGGAGCAGTACTTC. Its protein is CASSLAGAGEQYF. The full variable domain, completed using reference TRBV13 and TRBJ2-7, is AAGVIQSPRHLIKEKRETATLKCYPIPRHDTVYWYQQGPGQDPQFLISFYEKMQSDKGSIPDRFSAQQFSDYHSELNMSSLELGDSALYFCASSLAGAGEQYFGPGTRLTVT.

V usage is TRBV6-6 and J usage is TRBJ2-7; a weak D match, TRBD2 (5 bases). CDR1 and CDR2 (germline): MNHNY, SVGAGI (reference sequence). The CDR3 is 14 residues long. Trimming took 2 bases from V and 2 from J, leaving 10 bases between them. CDR3 amino acids: CASSYGGRPYEQYF. The CDR3 DNA sequence: TGTGCCAGCAGTTACGGAGGACGGCCCTACGAGCAGTACTTC.

The chain employs TRBV11-2 and TRBJ1-6; 11 bases line up with TRBD1. V shed 7 bases, J shed 6 bases, and the junction held 5 bases outside the gene matches. The CDR3 is 15 amino acids. Germline CDR1 is SGHAT and CDR2 is FQNNGV. CDR3 protein: CASMRTGGFNSPLHF. The DNA of the CDR3 is TGTGCCAGCATGCGGACAGGGGGCTTTAATTCACCCCTCCACTTT.

Only one count was recorded for this clone. This chain connects TRBV30 to TRBJ2-7; 8 bases line up with TRBD2. Germline lookup yields CDR1 GTSNPN and CDR2 SVGIG (reference sequence). This CDR3 region has 15 residues. The V gene end was trimmed by 5 bases and the J gene end by 5 bases; junction bases not matched to a gene: 14. The CDR3 bases are TGTGCCTGGCCTTCCAAACGCCGGGAGGGAGACGAGCAGTACTTC. Protein: CAWPSKRREGDEQYF. Full variable domain (rest looked up from reference TRBV30 and TRBJ2-7): SQTIHQWPATLVQPVGSPLSLECTVEGTSNPNLYWYRQAAGRGLQLLFYSVGIGQISSEVPQNLSASRPQDRQFILSSKKLLLSDSGFYLCAWPSKRREGDEQYFGPGTRLTVT.

The CDR3 region is CATSDHRDSYNEQFF. For the CDR3, the DNA is TGTGCCACCAGTGATCACCGGGACAGCTACAATGAGCAGTTCTTC. The V and J genes are TRBV24-1 and TRBJ2-1; 7 positions agree with TRBD1. Germline V CDR1 and CDR2: KGHDR, SFDVKD. The trim removed 3 bases at V and 3 bases at J, leaving 4 bases unmatched. There are 15 residues in the CDR3.

The chain uses TRBV27 and TRBJ1-2; D call uncertain. Looked up from germline, CDR1 is MNHEY and CDR2 is SMNVEV (reference sequence). This CDR3 has 11 residues. The CDR3 region is CTERVSYGYTF. DNA of the CDR3: TGTACCGAACGAGTTTCCTATGGCTACACCTTC.

The chain carries TRBV28 and TRBJ2-1; a weak D match, TRBD2 (5 bases). The germline V gene encodes CDR1 MDHEN and CDR2 SYDVKM. V was pared by 8 bases and J by 8 bases, with 16 bases between. The CDR3 is 13 residues long. The CDR3 here is CASGPVGVYEQFF. DNA for the CDR3: TGTGCCAGCGGTCCTGTCGGGGTCTATGAGCAGTTCTTC.

This sequence joins TRBV7-9 and TRBJ2-1, with D possibly matching TRBD2 (5 bases). CDR1 SEHNR and CDR2 FQNEAQ come from the germline V gene (reference sequence). V lost 4 bases and J lost 4, with 8 bases in between. This CDR3 is built from 13 residues. The CDR3 nucleotides read TGTGCCAGCAGCTCAGGACTGTACAATGAGCAGTTCTTC. Protein sequence: CASSSGLYNEQFF. The whole variable domain, remainder taken from reference TRBV7-9 and TRBJ2-1, is DTGVSQNPRHKITKRGQNVTFRCDPISEHNRLYWYRQTLGQGPEFLTYFQNEAQLEKSRLLSDRFSAERPKGSFSTLEIQRTEQGDSAMYLCASSSGLYNEQFFGPGTRLTVL.

V usage is TRBV6-1 and J usage is TRBJ1-5; D may be TRBD1 (5 bases). The CDR3 totals 13 residues. Germline assignment: CDR1 MNHNS and CDR2 SASEGT. The V and J ends lost 2 bases and 6 bases respectively, with 8 bases between them. CDR3 sequence reads: CASSERGSQPQHF. The CDR3 bases are TGTGCCAGCAGTGAACGGGGGAGTCAGCCCCAGCATTTT.

This chain uses TRBV2 with TRBJ1-2; 7 bases are a match to TRBD1. Germline CDR1 is SNHLY and CDR2 is FYNNEI. The CDR3 contains 12 residues. The V gene end was trimmed by 8 bases and the J gene end by 4 bases; junction bases not matched to a gene: 4. CDR3 sequence (DNA): TGTGCCAGCTCCGGACAGGTCTATGGCTACACCTTC. This translates into CASSGQVYGYTF.

The chain uses TRBV3-1 (or the pseudogene TRBV3-2) and TRBJ2-6; 8 nucleotides agree with TRBD1. V trimming: 1 base; J trimming: 4 bases; junction bases outside the gene matches: 6. CDR3 length: 17 amino acids. Germline V gene lookup returns CDR1 LGHDT and CDR2 YNNKEL (reference sequence). The CDR3 bases are TGTGCCAGCAGCCAAGCCCGGACAGGGAACGGGGCCAACGTCCTGACTTTC. This gives the protein CASSQARTGNGANVLTF.

V gene TRBV3-1 (or the pseudogene TRBV3-2) combines with J gene TRBJ2-5, with 9 bases fitting TRBD2. The CDR3 is 22 residues long. V lost 4 bases, J lost 3 bases, and 27 bases stayed unmatched. The V gene's germline CDR1 is LGHDT and CDR2 YNNKEL (reference sequence). DNA of the CDR3: TGTGCCAGCAGCCCCTGGGCTGGAGGTAGCGGGAGAAGGAAGTGGCTGAAAGAGACCCAGTACTTC. This encodes CASSPWAGGSGRRKWLKETQYF.

The chain has TRBV27 and TRBJ2-1, with 13 positions matching TRBD2. Germline CDR1 reads MNHEY; CDR2 reads SMNVEV (reference sequence). The V gene end was trimmed by 4 bases and the J gene end by 4 bases; junction bases not matched to a gene: 22. This CDR3 has 22 residues. The DNA for the CDR3 is TGTGCCAGCAGTTCCCTCCCCCTAACTAGCGGGAGGGCCGAGGAGTCGTACAATGAGCAGTTCTTC. Residues: CASSSLPLTSGRAEESYNEQFF.

J is TRBJ1-2 and V is TRBV28; tentatively, D is TRBD1 (6 bases). The germline V gene has CDR1 MDHEN and CDR2 SYDVKM. Trimming took 5 bases from V and 8 from J, leaving 18 bases between them. CDR3 size: 14 residues. The CDR3 nucleotides are TGTGCCAGCAGTAGGTCAGGGGATGGCGGCGGCTACACCTTC. The encoded protein is CASSRSGDGGGYTF.

The chain combines TRBV5-4 with TRBJ2-2; 7 nucleotides line up with TRBD2. Germline V gene data show CDR1 as SGHNT and CDR2 as YYREEE (reference sequence). V gave up 5 bases and J gave up 5 bases; unmatched junction bases: 6. The CDR3 consists of 14 residues. In nucleotides, the CDR3 is TGTGCCAGCAGGCTTTCGCGGGGGACCGGGGAGCTGTTTTTT. As protein: CASRLSRGTGELFF. The full variable domain, its missing parts supplied by reference TRBV5-4 and TRBJ2-2, is ETGVTQSPTHLIKTRGQQVTLRCSSQSGHNTVSWYQQALGQGPQFIFQYYREEENGRGNFPPRFSGLQFPNYSSELNVNALELDDSALYLCASRLSRGTGELFFGEGSRLTVL.

The chain joins TRBV5-6 to TRBJ2-3, with 12 bases that match TRBD2. This CDR3 has 16 amino acids. Germline CDR1 and CDR2: SGHDT and YYEEEE. V lost 1 base to trimming and J lost 6 bases; unmatched junction nucleotides: 6. CDR3 amino acids: CASSLSSGRALDTQYF. As DNA, the CDR3 is TGTGCCAGCAGCTTGTCTAGCGGGAGGGCCCTGGATACGCAGTATTTT. The full variable domain, in which reference TRBV5-6 and TRBJ2-3 provide the parts outside the CDR3, is DAGVTQSPTHLIKTRGQQVTLRCSPKSGHDTVSWYQQALGQGPQFIFQYYEEEERQRGNFPDRFSGHQFPNYSSELNVNALLLGDSALYLCASSLSSGRALDTQYFGPGTRLTVL.

The CDR3 loop is CASSPRIVNTEAFF. The CDR3, as DNA: TGTGCCAGCAGCCCCCGTATTGTGAACACTGAAGCTTTCTTT. The chain combines TRBV7-2 with TRBJ1-1; the D is unclear. CDR3 size: 14 residues. V shed 5 bases and J shed 0 bases, with 10 bases lying between them. Per germline, CDR1 SGHTA and CDR2 FQGNSA.